This T cell receptor (beta chain) is drawn from a study of cytomegalovirus exposure and HLA in healthy donors (dated by TCRdb to about 2017). Regarding the study in general: The roughly 670 repertoires of the first cohort and the roughly 110 validation repertoires were produced on the same platform, according to a later analysis. The study aimed to test whether cataloging public T cell receptors could reveal signatures of past pathogen exposure. Along with the approximately 700-subject first cohort, a separate validation cohort of more than 90 different subjects was used. To predict cytomegalovirus infection status, the study combined high-throughput TCR immunosequencing, statistical association of individual TCRs with disease status, and machine learning. Paper-wide results and their limitations: Most TCR sequences were observed very rarely across donors, whereas some public TCRs were present in many individuals. A later analysis lacked HLA typing for the validation cohort, so it scored co-occurrence in that cohort across all 120 or so repertoires. The study gave a list of under 200 TCR beta chains associated with cytomegalovirus. The classifier was reported to diagnose cytomegalovirus status with high specificity and sensitivity in both the original cohort and the validation cohort. The authors suggested that the approach could potentially be extended to other disease states and immunological phenotypes. A few of the identified cytomegalovirus-associated TCR beta chains were confirmed in vitro to be specific for cytomegalovirus antigens. Of the cluster scores, approximately 95% were above 0 in a later analysis, which found that TCRs clustered in the first cohort also tended to co-occur in the approximately 120 validation repertoires.

The CDR3, from cysteine to phenylalanine, totals 15 residues. Of all the DNA, just the CDR3 is kept, 45 bases in frame from base 1. CDR1 and CDR2 (MNHEY, SVGAGI) derive from the germline V gene. V is shortened by 10 bases, J by 0 bases, and the region joining them spans 15 bases. A word on this clone: Its antigen remains unidentified. Base qualities are not provided; no much larger clone lies one nucleotide away.

The library was built by means of the immunoSEQ multiplex PCR assay. As for the authors' bioinformatics: A statistical classification framework was built for diagnosing cytomegalovirus status from the catalog of TCR beta chain sequences. TCRdb re-hosts the immuneACCESS table, in-frame sequences only. Its copies lack some clones; in the studies checked, an unresolved V gene accounts for under half of them, and the cause for the rest is not known. For V, J and clone size, that table is used; D and trimming come from the DNA. This sample gives around 220,000 clones in total; around 88% of them show up just once. The ten largest clones take up 2.9% of the sample. The donors belonged to the validation cohort of over a hundred subjects, which was separate from the approximately 700-subject first cohort.

The specimen was PBMCs. The sequence was collected from a woman under 30 in good health and CMV-seronegative. Here the chain combines TRBV6-5 and TRBJ2-2; no confident D gene assignment can be made. The CDR3 has the sequence CAIRPGYSNTGELFF. Read as DNA, the sequence is TGTGCCATCCGCCCCGGTTACTCGAACACCGGGGAGCTGTTTTTT.